Listed here are 21 T cell receptor beta chains from one sample, sequenced in a study of T cells in Graves' hyperthyroidism and ophthalmopathy. TCR beta CDR3 regions were amplified from RNA transcripts. Using the HTBI primer set, a first-round RT-PCR was run on the TCR CDR3. TCRdb called the multiplex PCR reads again in MiXCR, with one record for every CDR3 protein. The data show hundreds of thousands of distinct CDR3 sequences, roughly 15% seen once. The sample consisted of blood. These receptors all come from a woman aged 50 to 65 with Graves' ophthalmopathy.

A few counts support this clonotype. CDR3 in DNA: TGCAGCGTTATCAGTGTGGCCAAAAACATTCAGTACTTC. Its protein product is CSVISVAKNIQYF. The V and J genes are TRBV29-1 and TRBJ2-4; no definite D call. Trimming took off 5 bases at V and 1 base at J, with 9 bases between the two ends. Looked up from germline, CDR1 is SQVTM and CDR2 is ANQGSEA. CDR3 length: 13 residues.

Only one count was recorded for this clonotype. The chain has TRBV27 and TRBJ2-7, with 8 bases lining up with TRBD1. J was trimmed by 5 bases and V by 7 bases; bases with no gene match: 10. The CDR3 length is 14 residues. Germline loops: CDR1 MNHEY, CDR2 SMNVEV (reference sequence). This CDR3 is CASKLQGAHDEQYF. In DNA form, the CDR3 reads TGTGCCAGCAAACTCCAGGGGGCTCATGACGAGCAGTACTTC.

This clonotype was recorded once. The CDR3 spells CASSEGSGLSYEQYF. CDR3 DNA: TGTGCCAGCAGTGAGGGTAGCGGGTTATCCTACGAGCAGTACTTC. The genes are TRBV2 and TRBJ2-7, with TRBD2 identical over 7 bases. This CDR3 spans 15 amino acids. CDR1 and CDR2 (germline): SNHLY, FYNNEI. The trim removed 3 bases at V and 1 base at J, leaving 6 bases unmatched. Full variable domain (rest looked up from reference TRBV2 and TRBJ2-7): EPEVTQTPSHQVTQMGQEVILRCVPISNHLYFYWYRQILGQKVEFLVSFYNNEISEKSEIFDDQFSVERPDGSNFTLKIRSTKLEDSAMYFCASSEGSGLSYEQYFGPGTRLTVT.

Turning to this clonotype: A read error may explain this, as a much larger clone is one base away. The V gene is TRBV12-3 or TRBV12-4, the J gene TRBJ1-4, with D hard to call. The CDR3 totals 12 residues. V lost 6 bases and J 8 bases, leaving 10 bases between the germline ends. The CDR3 loop reads CASSGYFEKLFF. As DNA, the CDR3 is TGTGCCAGCAGCGGTTACTTCGAAAAACTGTTTTTT.

This clonotype has just a few counts. V is TRBV2 and J is TRBJ1-4; the D gene is possibly TRBD1 (6 bases). This CDR3 has 13 residues. V gave up 7 bases and J gave up 7 bases, with 13 bases separating them. In germline, CDR1 is SNHLY, CDR2 FYNNEI. This CDR3 reads CASTRGGGEKLFF. Written as DNA, the CDR3 is TGTGCCAGCACGAGGGGGGGGGGTGAAAAACTGTTTTTT.

The V and J genes are TRBV7-8 and TRBJ2-5; no firm D call. V gave up 4 bases and J gave up 8 bases, with 17 bases separating them. Germline V CDR1 and CDR2: SGHVS, FQNEAQ. The CDR3 consists of 14 residues. CDR3 sequence: CASSSPRSVVTQYF. CDR3 nucleotide sequence: TGTGCCAGCAGCTCCCCTCGGTCGGTAGTCACCCAGTACTTC.

This clonotype was counted many times. The genes are TRBV20-1 and TRBJ2-1; 9 bases fit TRBD2. The CDR3 consists of 16 residues. Looked up from germline, CDR1 is DFQATT and CDR2 is SNEGSKA (reference sequence). The V and J ends lost 3 bases and 4 bases, in that order; junction bases with no gene match: 10. The chain's CDR3 is CSASRIAGEFYNEQFF. The CDR3 coding sequence is TGCAGTGCTAGTCGGATAGCGGGAGAGTTTTACAATGAGCAGTTCTTC.

This chain uses TRBV19 with TRBJ1-5; 7 bases match TRBD1. V lost 8 bases to trimming and J lost 4 bases; unmatched junction nucleotides: 8. This CDR3 spans 14 amino acids. From germline, CDR1 is LNHDA and CDR2 SQIVND (reference sequence). As DNA, the CDR3 is TGTGCCAGTGCGGTCCGACAGGGTAATCAGCCCCAGCATTTT. Protein sequence: CASAVRQGNQPQHF.

This clonotype has just a few counts. This may stem from a read error, because a much larger clone lies one nucleotide away. CDR3 DNA sequence: TGTGCCAGCAGCTTATCAACAGGGGGGAACACTGAAGCTCTCTTT. It is translated as CASSLSTGGNTEALF. This rearrangement joins TRBV11-2 to TRBJ1-1; 8 nucleotides line up with TRBD1. The CDR3 runs to 15 residues. Germline loops: CDR1 SGHAT, CDR2 FQNNGV.

This clonotype was counted a single time. V and J are TRBV19 and TRBJ2-1; D is undetermined. V was pared by 5 bases and J by 0 bases, with 8 bases between. Germline V gene lookup returns CDR1 LNHDA and CDR2 SQIVND (reference sequence). The CDR3 covers 14 residues. CDR3 in DNA: TGTGCCAGTAGTGGGTTTCTCTCCTACAATGAGCAGTTCTTC. Translating it yields CASSGFLSYNEQFF.

This clonotype was detected many times. V and J are TRBV7-3 and TRBJ2-1; the D call may be TRBD1 or TRBD2 (5 bases each). Germline V CDR1 and CDR2: SGHTA, FQGTGA. With 4 bases removed from V and 0 bases from J, the gap between germline ends came to 10 bases. CDR3 length: 15 residues. Here the CDR3 DNA reads TGTGCCAGCAGCTATACTGGGGGCTCCTACAATGAGCAGTTCTTC. It is translated as CASSYTGGSYNEQFF.

This clonotype was found a few times. V and J are TRBV19 and TRBJ1-2; D uncertain. This CDR3 is 15 amino acids long. V was shortened by 4 bases and J by 4 bases, with 16 bases between the two germline ends. CDR1 LNHDA and CDR2 SQIVND come from the germline V gene (reference sequence). CDR3 DNA: TGTGCCAGTAGTACCCAGCCCAGGCCCAGCTATGGCTACACCTTC. This gives the protein CASSTQPRPSYGYTF.

This chain connects TRBV15 to TRBJ1-2, with D unclear. Per the germline V gene, CDR1 is LNHNV and CDR2 is YYDKDF (reference sequence). The CDR3 spans 14 residues. Deletions cut 1 base from V and 4 bases from J, with 10 bases between. The CDR3 DNA sequence: TGTGCCACCAGCAGAGTATTAGGGCCCTATGGCTACACCTTC. This codes for CATSRVLGPYGYTF. The full variable domain, completed using reference TRBV15 and TRBJ1-2, is DAMVIQNPRYQVTQFGKPVTLSCSQTLNHNVMYWYQQKSSQAPKLLFHYYDKDFNNEADTPDNFQSRRPNTSFCFLDIRSPGLGDTAMYLCATSRVLGPYGYTFGSGTRLTVV.

This clonotype was seen ten or more times. J is TRBJ2-7 and V is TRBV28; 9 bases map to TRBD1. The length of the CDR3 is 13 residues. V shed 9 bases, J shed 4 bases, and the junction held 7 bases outside the gene matches. The germline V gene encodes CDR1 MDHEN and CDR2 SYDVKM. CDR3 region: CASGTGLGYEQYF. The CDR3 DNA sequence: TGTGCCAGTGGGACAGGGTTAGGTTACGAGCAGTACTTC.

Many counts were recorded for this clonotype. The chain has TRBV29-1 and TRBJ2-7, with D tentatively TRBD2 (6 bases). This CDR3 is 13 amino acids long. The V end was cut by 5 bases, the J end by 2 bases, with 13 bases between. The V gene's germline CDR1 is SQVTM and CDR2 ANQGSEA. CDR3 in DNA: TGCAGCGTTTCGTACGGGGGTACCTACGAGCAGTACTTC. This gives the protein CSVSYGGTYEQYF.

This clonotype showed up many times. The chain has TRBV30 and TRBJ2-1; unclear D gene. The CDR3 sequence is 17 residues long. In germline, CDR1 is GTSNPN, CDR2 SVGIG (reference sequence). V shed 8 bases and J shed 3 bases, with 26 bases lying between them. DNA for the CDR3: TGTGCCCCGAATGGTAATATACGAGGAGCCTACTACAATGAGCAGTTCTTC. Amino acids: CAPNGNIRGAYYNEQFF.

The chain has TRBV7-3 and TRBJ2-2; D is unclear. The V gene's germline CDR1 is SGHTA and CDR2 FQGTGA. This CDR3 has 16 amino acids. Trimming cost V 0 bases and J 1 base, with 9 bases left between them. The CDR3 bases are TGTGCCAGCAGCTTAACTAGTATTAAGAACACCGGGGAGCTGTTTTTT. This sequence encodes CASSLTSIKNTGELFF.

The gene calls are TRBV20-1 and TRBJ1-5; D is ambiguous. Germline values: CDR1 DFQATT, CDR2 SNEGSKA (reference sequence). The CDR3 is made up of 16 amino acids. CDR3 nucleotide sequence: TGCAGCGCCGCACGTGTAATTTGGGATAGCAATCAGCCCCAGCATTTT. It specifies CSAARVIWDSNQPQHF.

The chain links TRBV11-3 to TRBJ2-4; D may correspond to TRBD1 or TRBD2 (6 bases each). V lost 5 bases and J lost 8, with 19 bases in between. CDR3 size: 15 residues. CDR1 and CDR2 from the germline V gene are SGHNT and YENEEA. CDR3 amino acids: CASSPGSGGADIQYF. The CDR3 DNA follows: TGTGCCAGCAGCCCCGGTTCCGGGGGCGCGGACATTCAGTACTTC.

In its sample, this clonotype was seen a few times. The J gene is TRBJ2-3, the V gene TRBV12-3 or TRBV12-4; D is ambiguous. Deletions cut 6 bases from V and 0 bases from J, with 19 bases between. The CDR3 loop spans 17 amino acids. CDR3 DNA sequence: TGTGCCAGCAGCCGAGGCCTGCCAAATCCTAGCACAGATACGCAGTATTTT. Its translation is CASSRGLPNPSTDTQYF.

In this sample, this clonotype turned up many times. The rearrangement links TRBV6-2 or TRBV6-3 to TRBJ2-7, with 7 bases that match TRBD2. J was trimmed by 1 base and V by 4 bases; bases with no gene match: 10. Germline V CDR1 and CDR2: MNHEY, SVGEGT. The CDR3 runs 16 residues. The CDR3 DNA is TGTGCCAGCAGTTCTGGAACTAGCGTCCGATCCTACGAGCAGTACTTC. Its protein is CASSSGTSVRSYEQYF.